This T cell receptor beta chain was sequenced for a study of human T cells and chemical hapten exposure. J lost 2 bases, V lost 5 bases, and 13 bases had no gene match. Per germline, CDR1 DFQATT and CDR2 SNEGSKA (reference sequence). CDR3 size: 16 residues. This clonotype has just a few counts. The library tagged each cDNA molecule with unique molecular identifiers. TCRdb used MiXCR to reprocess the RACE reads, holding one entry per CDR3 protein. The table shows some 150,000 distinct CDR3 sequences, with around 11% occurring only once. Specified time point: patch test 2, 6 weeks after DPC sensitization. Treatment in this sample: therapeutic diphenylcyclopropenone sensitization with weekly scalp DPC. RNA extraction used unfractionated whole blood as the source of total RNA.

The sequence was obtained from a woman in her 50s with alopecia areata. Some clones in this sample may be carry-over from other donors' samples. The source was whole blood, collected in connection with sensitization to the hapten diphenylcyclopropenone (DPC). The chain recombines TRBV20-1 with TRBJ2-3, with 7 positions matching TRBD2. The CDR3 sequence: CSAPKEAAGNTDTQYF. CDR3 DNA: TGCAGTGCTCCGAAGGAGGCAGCGGGGAACACAGATACGCAGTATTTT.